This T cell receptor beta chain appears in the sequencing data of a study of identical twins. There are a few counts of this clonotype. Everyone who gave samples was a healthy Caucasian. A universal primer site was added by template switching, and unique molecular identifiers were carried by the cDNA. One entry per CDR3 protein, called by TCRdb with MiXCR from the 5' RACE reads. The table shows some 250,000 distinct CDR3 sequences, with 5.5% to 7.5% occurring only once. The data were also submitted as part of a second study, on T cells expressing NK-cell markers. This second study says: Among several donors, these clonotypes also ranked first in the CD3+CD56-NKG2C+ fraction. Expanded NKG2C+ T cell clones were not confirmed as HCMV-specific.

The source material was CD8+ T cells sorted from blood. The receptor's source is a woman under 30 in good health.

CDR3 bases: TGCGCCAGCAAATTTTGGACAGATAACTACGAGCAGTACTTC. Translation gives CASKFWTDNYEQYF. V and J are TRBV5-1 and TRBJ2-7; D might be TRBD1 (6 bases). CDR3 length: 14 amino acids. Trimming shortened V by 6 bases and J by 3 bases, and 16 bases separated the two germline ends. From germline, CDR1 is SGHRS and CDR2 YFSETQ.